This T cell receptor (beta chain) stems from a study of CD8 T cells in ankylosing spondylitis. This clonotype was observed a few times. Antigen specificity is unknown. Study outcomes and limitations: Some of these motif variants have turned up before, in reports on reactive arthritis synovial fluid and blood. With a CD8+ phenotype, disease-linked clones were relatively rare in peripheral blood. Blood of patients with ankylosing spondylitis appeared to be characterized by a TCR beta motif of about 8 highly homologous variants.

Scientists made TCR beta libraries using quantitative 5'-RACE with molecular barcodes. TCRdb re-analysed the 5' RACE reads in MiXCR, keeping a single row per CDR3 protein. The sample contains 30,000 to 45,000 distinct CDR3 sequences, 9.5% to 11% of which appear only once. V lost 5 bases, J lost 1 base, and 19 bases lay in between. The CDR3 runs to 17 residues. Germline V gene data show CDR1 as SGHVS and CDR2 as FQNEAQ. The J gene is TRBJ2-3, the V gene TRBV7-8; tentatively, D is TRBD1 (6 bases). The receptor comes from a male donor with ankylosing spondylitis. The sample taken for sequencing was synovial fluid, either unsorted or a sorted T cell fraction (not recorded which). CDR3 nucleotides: TGTGCCAGCAGCATCTACGGGACACCCTGGGGCACAGATACGCAGTATTTT. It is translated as CASSIYGTPWGTDTQYF.